This T cell receptor beta chain is drawn from a study of CD8 T cells in Susac syndrome. Looking at the study overall: Clinical remission applied to fewer than ten sequenced Susac syndrome patients, and six had active disease. Overall study findings and caveats: That the number of individuals in its TCR sequencing and HLA analysis was relatively small was acknowledged by the study.

RNA amounts of roughly 0.45 to 1 ug underwent reverse transcription with random hexamers. TCR beta CDR3 was amplified by immunoSEQ covering 54 Vbeta and 13 Jbeta. TCRdb independently ran MiXCR on the immunoSEQ multiplex PCR reads; one entry per CDR3 protein. The profile shows 180,000 or so distinct CDR3 sequences, about 93% of them singletons. The V gene's germline CDR1 is KGHDR and CDR2 SFDVKD. The CDR3 has 11 amino acids. The junction had 5 bases not matched to a gene; V was cut back by 9 bases and J by 7 bases. Negative isolation yielded the CD8+ and CD4+ T cells, while FACS enriched the TEMRA cells. Comments on this clonotype: What it recognizes is unknown.

The source is a human donor with Susac syndrome. This sequence joins TRBV24-1 and TRBJ2-7, with 7 bases fitting TRBD1. Sequencing was done on a sample of CD4+ T cells from PBMCs. Here the CDR3 DNA reads TGTGCCACCGGGACAGCGAGGGAGCAGTACTTC. Translation gives CATGTAREQYF.